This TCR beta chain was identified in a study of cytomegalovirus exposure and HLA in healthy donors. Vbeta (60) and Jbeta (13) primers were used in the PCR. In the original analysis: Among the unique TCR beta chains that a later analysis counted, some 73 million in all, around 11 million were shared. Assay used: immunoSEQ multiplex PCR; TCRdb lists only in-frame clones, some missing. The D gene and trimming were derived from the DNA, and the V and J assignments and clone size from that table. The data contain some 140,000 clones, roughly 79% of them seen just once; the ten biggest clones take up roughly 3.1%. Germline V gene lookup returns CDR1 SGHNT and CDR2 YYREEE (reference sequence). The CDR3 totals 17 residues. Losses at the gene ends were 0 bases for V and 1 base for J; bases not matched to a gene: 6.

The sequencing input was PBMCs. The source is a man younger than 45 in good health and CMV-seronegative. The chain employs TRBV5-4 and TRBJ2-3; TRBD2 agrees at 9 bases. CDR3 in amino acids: CASSLGLAGGGTDTQYF. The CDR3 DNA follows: TGTGCCAGCAGCTTGGGTCTGGCGGGAGGGGGCACAGATACGCAGTATTTT.